This T cell receptor (beta chain) was captured by sequencing in a study of T-cell reconstitution after alpha-beta-depleted transplantation in children. It was with unique molecular identifiers that the TCRbeta library was prepared. From the PCR reads, TCRdb called clonotypes with MiXCR, one entry per CDR3 protein. This table holds a few hundred thousand distinct CDR3 sequences, 9.5% to 15% found once. Trimming stripped 1 base from V and 3 bases from J, with 11 bases between. Germline V gene sequence: CDR1 SNHLY, CDR2 FYNNEI. The CDR3 runs 15 residues. The J gene is TRBJ2-3, the V gene TRBV2; D may be TRBD2 (5 bases). The sample consisted of PBMCs from the stem cell graft donor, taken from the stem cell graft. The sequence was collected from a human donor who donated a stem cell graft to a child with combined immunodeficiency. Here the CDR3 reads CASSEVAGPTDTQYF. CDR3 coding DNA: TGTGCCAGCAGTGAAGTGGCGGGCCCTACAGATACGCAGTATTTT.